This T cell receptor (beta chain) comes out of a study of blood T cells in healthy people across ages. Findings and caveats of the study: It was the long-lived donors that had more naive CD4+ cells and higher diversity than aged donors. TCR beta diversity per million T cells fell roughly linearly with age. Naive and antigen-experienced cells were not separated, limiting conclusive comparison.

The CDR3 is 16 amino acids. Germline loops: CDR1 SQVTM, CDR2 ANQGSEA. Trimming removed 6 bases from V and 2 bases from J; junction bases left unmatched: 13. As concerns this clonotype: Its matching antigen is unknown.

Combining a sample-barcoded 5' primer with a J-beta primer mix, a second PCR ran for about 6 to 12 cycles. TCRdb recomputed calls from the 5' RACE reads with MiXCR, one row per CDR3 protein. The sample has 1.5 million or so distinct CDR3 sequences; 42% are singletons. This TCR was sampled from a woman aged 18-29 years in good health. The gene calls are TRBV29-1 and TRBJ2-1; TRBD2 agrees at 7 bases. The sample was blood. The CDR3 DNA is TGCAGCGTGGCACGGGGGGTGGGATCGACCTACAATGAGCAGTTCTTC. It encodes CSVARGVGSTYNEQFF.